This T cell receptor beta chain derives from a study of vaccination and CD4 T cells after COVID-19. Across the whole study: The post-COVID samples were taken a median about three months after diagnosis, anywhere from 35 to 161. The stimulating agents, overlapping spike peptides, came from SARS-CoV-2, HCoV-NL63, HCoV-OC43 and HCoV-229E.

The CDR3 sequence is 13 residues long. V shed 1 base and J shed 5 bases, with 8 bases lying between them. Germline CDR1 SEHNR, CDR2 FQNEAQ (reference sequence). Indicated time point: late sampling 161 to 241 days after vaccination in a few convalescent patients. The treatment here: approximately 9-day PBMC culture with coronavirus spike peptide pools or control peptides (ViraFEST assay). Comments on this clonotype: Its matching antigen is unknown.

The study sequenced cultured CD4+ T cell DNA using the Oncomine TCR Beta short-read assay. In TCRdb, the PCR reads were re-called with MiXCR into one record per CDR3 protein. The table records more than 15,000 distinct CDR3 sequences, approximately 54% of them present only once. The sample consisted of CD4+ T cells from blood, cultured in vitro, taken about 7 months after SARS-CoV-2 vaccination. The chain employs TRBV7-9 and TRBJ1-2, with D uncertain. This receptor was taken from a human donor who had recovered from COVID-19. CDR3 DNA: TGTGCCAGCAGCTTAGATGGAGCTTATGGCTACACCTTC. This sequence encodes CASSLDGAYGYTF.